These T cell receptor beta chains were read from a single sample in a study of type 1 regulatory T cells. TCRdb called the reads again in MiXCR, with one record for every CDR3 protein. The table shows 70,000 or so distinct CDR3 sequences, with about 20% occurring only once. What these receptors recognize is not known. The source material was cultured type 1 regulatory T (Tr1) cells, either the whole culture or a sorted fraction (not recorded which). The receptors come from a human donor in good health. Each CDR3 is given with its conserved first and last residue. D genes are given only for firm matches. Expanded clones are given a class, and other clones once, few, many or no size at all.

abundance,v_gene,j_gene,d_gene,CDR3nt,CDR3aa
few,TRBV20-1,TRBJ1-5,.,TGCAGTGCTAGTCATAGCAATCAGCCCCAGCATTTT,CSASHSNQPQHF
many,TRBV5-1,TRBJ2-3,.,TGCGCCAGCAGCTTGGCCGGGTCACCCACAGATACGCAGTATTTT,CASSLAGSPTDTQYF
few,TRBV14,TRBJ2-2,TRBD1,TGTGCCAGCAGCCCGACAGGGCCCGGGGAGCTGTTTTTT,CASSPTGPGELFF
few,TRBV12-3/TRBV12-4,TRBJ2-1,TRBD2,TGTGCCAGCAGTTTAGCTGGCGGGAGGCCTTACAATGAGCAGTTCTTC,CASSLAGGRPYNEQFF
.,TRBV20-1,TRBJ2-5,.,TGCGGTGCTACCACTAGGGCGGAGACCCAGTACTTC,CGATTRAETQYF
.,TRBV29-1,TRBJ2-2,TRBD1,TGCAGTCTGATTACAGGGGGAATAAAGACCGGGGAGCTGTTTTTT,CSLITGGIKTGELFF
.,TRBV20-1,TRBJ2-2,.,TGCAGTGCTATCGAGGGAGGTACCGGGGAGCTGTTTTTT,CSAIEGGTGELFF
few,TRBV20-1,TRBJ2-7,.,TGCAGTGCTAGTGCAGGGGCGAGCGAGCAGTACTTC,CSASAGASEQYF
few,TRBV2,TRBJ1-5,TRBD1,TGTGCCAGCAGCAGGAGGGGACAGGGCTACTTTGGGGATCAGCCCCAGCATTTT,CASSRRGQGYFGDQPQHF
.,TRBV20-1,TRBJ2-5,.,TGCAGTGCTAGTAGCGTTGTGGAGACCCAGTACTTC,CSASSVVETQYF
.,TRBV30,TRBJ1-5,.,TGTGCCTGGAGCGGGGACAGCAATCAGCCCCAGCATTTT,CAWSGDSNQPQHF
.,TRBV6-6,TRBJ1-4,TRBD1,TGTGCCAGCGATCGGACAGGGGGAAATGAAAAACTGTTTTTT,CASDRTGGNEKLFF
.,TRBV2,TRBJ2-3,TRBD1,TGTGCCAGCAGATCGGGACAGGGTTACTATTTT,CASRSGQGYYF
.,TRBV30,TRBJ1-1,.,TGTGCCCGGATGTCTCGGTCCGTCTTAATGAACACTGAAGCTTTCTTT,CARMSRSVLMNTEAFF
.,TRBV20-1,TRBJ2-3,.,TGCAGTGCTACCGGCCGACTCCAGACGCAGTATTTT,CSATGRLQTQYF
.,TRBV20-1,TRBJ2-1,TRBD2,TGCAGTGCTGCTAGCGGGAGGTACAATGAGCAGTTCTTC,CSAASGRYNEQFF
.,TRBV7-3,TRBJ2-5,TRBD1,TGTGCCAGCAGCAATCCGTCCAGGGGGCAGGGGACCCAGTACTTC,CASSNPSRGQGTQYF
.,TRBV10-2,TRBJ2-1,.,TGCGCCAGCGGGAGCGCGGGGAGCGCCTACAATGAGCAGTTCTTC,CASGSAGSAYNEQFF
few,TRBV30,TRBJ1-1,TRBD1,TGTGCCTGGAGTGTCCCCGACAGGGGGCTGGAAGCTTTCTTT,CAWSVPDRGLEAFF
.,TRBV18,TRBJ1-1,.,TGTGCCAGCTCACCACTGCGGGTCACTGAAGCTTTCTTT,CASSPLRVTEAFF
.,TRBV5-1,TRBJ2-1,TRBD2,TGCGCCAGCAGCTCGACTAGCGGGGTCGTGTATGAGCAGTTCTTC,CASSSTSGVVYEQFF
once,TRBV11-3,TRBJ2-2,.,TGTGCCAGCAGCCTCTCCACCGGGGAGCCGTTTTTT,CASSLSTGEPFF
few,TRBV5-1,TRBJ2-7,TRBD2,TGCGCCAGCAGCTTGCTGGGACTAGCGGGACCCTACGAGCAGTACTTC,CASSLLGLAGPYEQYF
.,TRBV5-1,TRBJ2-5,TRBD1,TGCGCCAGCAGCTTCGGGACAGGGGCTCGAGAGACCCAGTACTTC,CASSFGTGARETQYF
many,TRBV12-3/TRBV12-4,TRBJ1-5,TRBD1,TGTGCCAGCAGTATGACAGGGGGAGGCCAGCCCCAGCATTTT,CASSMTGGGQPQHF
few,TRBV20-1,TRBJ2-1,.,TGCAGTGCTCGGCGGGCCCATCCCTACAATGAGCAGTTCTTC,CSARRAHPYNEQFF